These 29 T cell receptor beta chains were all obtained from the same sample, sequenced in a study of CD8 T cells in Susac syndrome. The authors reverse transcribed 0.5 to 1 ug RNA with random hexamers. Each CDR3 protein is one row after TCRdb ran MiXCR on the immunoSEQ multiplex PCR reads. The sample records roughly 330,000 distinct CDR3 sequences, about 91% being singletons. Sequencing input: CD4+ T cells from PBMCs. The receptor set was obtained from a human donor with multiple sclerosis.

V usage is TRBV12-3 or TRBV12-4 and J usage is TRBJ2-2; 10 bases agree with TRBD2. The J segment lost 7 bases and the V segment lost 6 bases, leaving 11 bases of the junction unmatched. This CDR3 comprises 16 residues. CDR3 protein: CASSPSSGGADGELFF. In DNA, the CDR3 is TGTGCCAGCAGCCCCTCCAGCGGGGGGGCCGACGGGGAGCTGTTTTTT.

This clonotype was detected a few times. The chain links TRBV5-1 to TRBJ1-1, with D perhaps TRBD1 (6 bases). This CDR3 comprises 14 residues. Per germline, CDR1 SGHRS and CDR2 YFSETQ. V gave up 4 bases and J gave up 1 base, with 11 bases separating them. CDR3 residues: CASSQGTANTEAFF. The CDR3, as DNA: TGCGCCAGCAGCCAGGGGACGGCGAACACTGAAGCTTTCTTT.

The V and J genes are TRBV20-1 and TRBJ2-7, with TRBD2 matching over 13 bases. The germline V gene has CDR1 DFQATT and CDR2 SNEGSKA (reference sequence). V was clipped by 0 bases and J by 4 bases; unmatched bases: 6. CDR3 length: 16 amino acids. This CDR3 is CSARDLGLAGSYEQYF. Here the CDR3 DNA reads TGCAGTGCTAGAGATCTGGGACTAGCGGGAAGTTACGAGCAGTACTTC.

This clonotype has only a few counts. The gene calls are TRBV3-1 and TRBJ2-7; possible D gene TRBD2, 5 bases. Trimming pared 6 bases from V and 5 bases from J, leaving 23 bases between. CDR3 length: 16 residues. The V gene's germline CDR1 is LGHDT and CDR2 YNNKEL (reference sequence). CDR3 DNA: TGTGCCAGCAGGGAGACCCTAGGTGGAGGTTCTGACGAGCAGTACTTC. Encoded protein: CASRETLGGGSDEQYF.

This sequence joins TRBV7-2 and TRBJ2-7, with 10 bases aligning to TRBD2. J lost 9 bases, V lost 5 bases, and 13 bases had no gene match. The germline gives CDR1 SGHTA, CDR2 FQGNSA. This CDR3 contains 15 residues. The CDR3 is CASSPASGSSLGQYF. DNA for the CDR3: TGTGCCAGCAGCCCTGCTAGCGGGAGCTCTTTAGGGCAGTACTTC.

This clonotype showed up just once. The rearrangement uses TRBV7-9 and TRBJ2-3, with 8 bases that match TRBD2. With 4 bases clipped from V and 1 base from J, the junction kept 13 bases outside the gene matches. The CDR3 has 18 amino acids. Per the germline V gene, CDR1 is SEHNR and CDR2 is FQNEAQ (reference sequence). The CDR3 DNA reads TGTGCCAGCAGCTCGCACCCACGCAGCGGGAGCGGCACAGATACGCAGTATTTT. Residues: CASSSHPRSGSGTDTQYF.

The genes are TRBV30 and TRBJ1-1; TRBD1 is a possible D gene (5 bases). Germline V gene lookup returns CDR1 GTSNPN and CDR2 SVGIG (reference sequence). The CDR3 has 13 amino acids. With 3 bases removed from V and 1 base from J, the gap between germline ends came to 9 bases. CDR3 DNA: TGTGCCTGGAGGCGGGGGACGAACACTGAAGCTTTCTTT. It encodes CAWRRGTNTEAFF.

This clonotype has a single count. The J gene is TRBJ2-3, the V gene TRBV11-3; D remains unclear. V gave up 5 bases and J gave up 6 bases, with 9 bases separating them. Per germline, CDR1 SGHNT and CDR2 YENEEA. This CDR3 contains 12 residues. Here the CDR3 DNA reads TGTGCCAGCAGCCCCCGAGTTGATACGCAGTATTTT. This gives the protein CASSPRVDTQYF.

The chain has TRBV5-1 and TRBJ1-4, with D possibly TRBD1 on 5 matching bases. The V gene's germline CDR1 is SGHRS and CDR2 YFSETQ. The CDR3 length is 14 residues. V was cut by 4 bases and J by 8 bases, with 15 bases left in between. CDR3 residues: CASSRGGIDEKLFF. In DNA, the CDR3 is TGCGCCAGCAGCAGGGGAGGGATCGACGAAAAACTGTTTTTT.

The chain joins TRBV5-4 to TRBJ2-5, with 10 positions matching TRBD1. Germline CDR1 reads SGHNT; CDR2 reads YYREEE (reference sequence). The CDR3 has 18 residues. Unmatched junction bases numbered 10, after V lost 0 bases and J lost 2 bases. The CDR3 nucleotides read TGTGCCAGCAGCTTGGCGCTGGGACAGGGGAAGGCTCAAGAGACCCAGTACTTC. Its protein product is CASSLALGQGKAQETQYF.

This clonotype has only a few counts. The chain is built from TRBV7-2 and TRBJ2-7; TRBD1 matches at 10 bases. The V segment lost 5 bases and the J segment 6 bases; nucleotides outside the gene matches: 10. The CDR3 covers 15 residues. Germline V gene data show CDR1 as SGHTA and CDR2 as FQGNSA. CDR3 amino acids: CASSLGGRTGGEQYF. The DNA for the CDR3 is TGTGCCAGCAGCCTGGGCGGACGGACAGGGGGCGAGCAGTACTTC.

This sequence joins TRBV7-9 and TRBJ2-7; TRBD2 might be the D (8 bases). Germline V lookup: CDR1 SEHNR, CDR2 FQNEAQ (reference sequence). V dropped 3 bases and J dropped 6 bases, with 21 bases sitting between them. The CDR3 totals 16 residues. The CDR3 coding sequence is TGTGCCAGCAGCTTCGCGAGCGGGGGCAGGGGGTCCGAGCAGTACTTC. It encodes CASSFASGGRGSEQYF.

The CDR3 protein is CASSFWGLYEQYF. CDR3 in DNA: TGTGCCAGCAGTTTCTGGGGCCTCTACGAGCAGTACTTC. This rearrangement joins TRBV12-3 or TRBV12-4 to TRBJ2-7; D is possibly TRBD1 (5 bases). This CDR3 has 13 residues. Trimming cost V 3 bases and J 3 bases, with 9 bases left between them.

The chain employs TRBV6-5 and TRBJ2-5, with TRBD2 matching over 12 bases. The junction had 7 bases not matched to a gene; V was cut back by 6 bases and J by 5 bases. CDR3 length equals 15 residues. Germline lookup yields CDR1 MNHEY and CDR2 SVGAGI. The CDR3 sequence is CASSPLAGGRETQYF. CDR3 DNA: TGTGCCAGCAGCCCACTAGCGGGAGGAAGGGAGACCCAGTACTTC.

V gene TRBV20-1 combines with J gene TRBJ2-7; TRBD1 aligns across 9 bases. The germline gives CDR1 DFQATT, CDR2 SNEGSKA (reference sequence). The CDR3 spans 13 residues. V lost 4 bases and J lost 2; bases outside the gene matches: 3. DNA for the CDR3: TGCAGTGCTACCGGGACAGGGACCTACGAGCAGTACTTC. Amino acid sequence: CSATGTGTYEQYF.

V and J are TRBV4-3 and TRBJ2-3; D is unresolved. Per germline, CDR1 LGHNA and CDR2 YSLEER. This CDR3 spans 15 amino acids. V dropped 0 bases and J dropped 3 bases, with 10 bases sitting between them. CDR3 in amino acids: CASSQDLPNTDTQYF. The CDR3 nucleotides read TGCGCCAGCAGCCAAGATTTACCGAATACAGATACGCAGTATTTT.

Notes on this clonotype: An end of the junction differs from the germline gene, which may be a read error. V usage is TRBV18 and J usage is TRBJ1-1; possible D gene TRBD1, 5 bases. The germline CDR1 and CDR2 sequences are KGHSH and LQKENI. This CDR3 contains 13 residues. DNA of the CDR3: TGTGCCAGCTCGCCACAGGAGGGGACTGAAGCCTTCTTT. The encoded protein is CASSPQEGTEAFF. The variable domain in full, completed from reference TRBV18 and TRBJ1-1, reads NAGVMQNPRHLVRRRGQEARLRCSPMKGHSHVYWYRQLPEEGLKFMVYLQKENIIDESGMPKERFSAEFPKEGPSILRIQQVVRGDSAAYFCASSPQEGTEAFFGQGTRLTVV.

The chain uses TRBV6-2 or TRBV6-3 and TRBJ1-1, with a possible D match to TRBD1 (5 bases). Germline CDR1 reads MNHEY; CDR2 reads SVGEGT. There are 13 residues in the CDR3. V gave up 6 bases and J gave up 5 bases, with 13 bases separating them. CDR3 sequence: CASSPGQRTEAFF. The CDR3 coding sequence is TGTGCCAGCAGCCCTGGACAAAGGACTGAAGCTTTCTTT.

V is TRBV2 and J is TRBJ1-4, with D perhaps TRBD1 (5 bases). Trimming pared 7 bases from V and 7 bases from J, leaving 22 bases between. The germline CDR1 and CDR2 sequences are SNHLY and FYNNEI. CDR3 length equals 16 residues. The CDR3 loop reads CASKEGMGVIREKLFF. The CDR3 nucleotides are TGTGCCAGCAAGGAGGGGATGGGCGTTATCCGTGAAAAACTGTTTTTT.

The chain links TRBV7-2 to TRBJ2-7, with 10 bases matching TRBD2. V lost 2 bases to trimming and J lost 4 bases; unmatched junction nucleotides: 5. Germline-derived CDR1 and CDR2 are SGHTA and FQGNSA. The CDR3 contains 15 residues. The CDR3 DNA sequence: TGTGCCAGCAGCTTACAAGCGGGAGGGGCGTACGAGCAGTACTTC. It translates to CASSLQAGGAYEQYF.

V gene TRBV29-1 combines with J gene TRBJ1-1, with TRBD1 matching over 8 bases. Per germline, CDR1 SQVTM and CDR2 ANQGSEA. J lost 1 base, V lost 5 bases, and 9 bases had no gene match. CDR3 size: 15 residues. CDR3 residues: CSVSPLTGENTEAFF. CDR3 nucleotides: TGCAGCGTTTCCCCCTTGACAGGGGAGAACACTGAAGCTTTCTTT.

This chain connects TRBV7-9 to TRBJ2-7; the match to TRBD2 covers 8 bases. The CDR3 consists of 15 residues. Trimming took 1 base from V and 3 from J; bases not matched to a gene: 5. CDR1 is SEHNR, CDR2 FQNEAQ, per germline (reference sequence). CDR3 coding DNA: TGTGCCAGCAGCTTAGAAGGGACTAGGGGCTACGAGCAGTACTTC. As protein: CASSLEGTRGYEQYF.

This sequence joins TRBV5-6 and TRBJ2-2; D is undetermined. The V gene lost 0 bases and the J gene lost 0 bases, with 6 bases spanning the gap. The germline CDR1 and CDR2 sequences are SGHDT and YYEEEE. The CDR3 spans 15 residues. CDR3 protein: CASSLVTSNTGELFF. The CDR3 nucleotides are TGTGCCAGCAGCTTGGTGACCTCGAACACCGGGGAGCTGTTTTTT. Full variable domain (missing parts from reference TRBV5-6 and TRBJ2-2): DAGVTQSPTHLIKTRGQQVTLRCSPKSGHDTVSWYQQALGQGPQFIFQYYEEEERQRGNFPDRFSGHQFPNYSSELNVNALLLGDSALYLCASSLVTSNTGELFFGEGSRLTVL.

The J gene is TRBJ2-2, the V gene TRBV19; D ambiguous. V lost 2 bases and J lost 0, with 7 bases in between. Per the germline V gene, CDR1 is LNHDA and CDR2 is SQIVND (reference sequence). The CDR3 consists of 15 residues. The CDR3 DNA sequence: TGTGCCAGTAGTATAACGGCTGCGAACACCGGGGAGCTGTTTTTT. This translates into CASSITAANTGELFF. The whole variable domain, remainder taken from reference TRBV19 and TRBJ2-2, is DGGITQSPKYLFRKEGQNVTLSCEQNLNHDAMYWYRQDPGQGLRLIYYSQIVNDFQKGDIAEGYSVSREKKESFPLTVTSAQKNPTAFYLCASSITAANTGELFFGEGSRLTVL.

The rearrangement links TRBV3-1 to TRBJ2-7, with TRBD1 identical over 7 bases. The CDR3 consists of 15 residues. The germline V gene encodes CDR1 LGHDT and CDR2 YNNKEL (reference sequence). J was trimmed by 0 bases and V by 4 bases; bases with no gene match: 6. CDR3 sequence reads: CASSRDAGGSYEQYF. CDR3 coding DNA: TGTGCCAGCAGCCGGGATGCAGGGGGCTCCTACGAGCAGTACTTC.

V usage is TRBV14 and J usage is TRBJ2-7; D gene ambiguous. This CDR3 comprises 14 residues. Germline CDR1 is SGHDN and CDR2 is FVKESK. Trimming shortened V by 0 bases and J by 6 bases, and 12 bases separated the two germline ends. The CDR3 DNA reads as TGTGCCAGCAGCCAAGATCTGGGGTTAAGCGAGCAGTACTTC. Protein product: CASSQDLGLSEQYF.

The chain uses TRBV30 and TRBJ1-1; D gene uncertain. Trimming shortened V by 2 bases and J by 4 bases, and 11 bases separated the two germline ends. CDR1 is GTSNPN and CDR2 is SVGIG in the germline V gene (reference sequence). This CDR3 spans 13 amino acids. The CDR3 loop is CAWSRNRGTEAFF. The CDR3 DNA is TGTGCCTGGAGTAGGAATCGAGGCACTGAAGCTTTCTTT.

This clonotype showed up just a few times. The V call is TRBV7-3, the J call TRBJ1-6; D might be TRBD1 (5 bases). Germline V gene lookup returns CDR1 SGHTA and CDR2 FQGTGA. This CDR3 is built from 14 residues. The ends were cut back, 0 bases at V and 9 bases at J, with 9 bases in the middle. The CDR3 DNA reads TGTGCCAGCAGCTTAACAGGGGCCGGTTCACCCCTCCACTTT. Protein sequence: CASSLTGAGSPLHF.

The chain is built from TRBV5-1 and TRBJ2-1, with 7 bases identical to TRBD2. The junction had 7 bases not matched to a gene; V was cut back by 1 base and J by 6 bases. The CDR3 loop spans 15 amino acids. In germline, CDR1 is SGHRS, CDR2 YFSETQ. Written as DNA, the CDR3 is TGCGCCAGCAGCTTGCTAGCGGCCGAGGGCAATGAGCAGTTCTTC. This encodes CASSLLAAEGNEQFF.